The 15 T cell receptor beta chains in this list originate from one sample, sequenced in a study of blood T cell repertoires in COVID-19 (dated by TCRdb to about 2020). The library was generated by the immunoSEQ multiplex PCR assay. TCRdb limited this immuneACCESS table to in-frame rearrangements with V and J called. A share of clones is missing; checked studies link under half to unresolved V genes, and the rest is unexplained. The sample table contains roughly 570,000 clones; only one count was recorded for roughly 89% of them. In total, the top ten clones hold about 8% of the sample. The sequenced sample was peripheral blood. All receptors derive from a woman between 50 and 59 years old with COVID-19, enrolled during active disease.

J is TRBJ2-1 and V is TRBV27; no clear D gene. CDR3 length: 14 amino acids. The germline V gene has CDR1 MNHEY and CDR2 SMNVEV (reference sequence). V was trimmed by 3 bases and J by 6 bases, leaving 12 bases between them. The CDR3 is CASSFRLVTNEQFF. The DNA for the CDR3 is TGTGCCAGCAGTTTTCGGCTAGTCACCAATGAGCAGTTCTTC.

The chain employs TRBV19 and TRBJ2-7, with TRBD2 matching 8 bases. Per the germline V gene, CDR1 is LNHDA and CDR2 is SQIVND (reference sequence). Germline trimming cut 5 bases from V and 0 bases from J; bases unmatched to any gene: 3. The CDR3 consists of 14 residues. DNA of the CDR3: TGTGCCAGTAGTCCACGGGAGGGCTCCTACGAGCAGTACTTC. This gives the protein CASSPREGSYEQYF.

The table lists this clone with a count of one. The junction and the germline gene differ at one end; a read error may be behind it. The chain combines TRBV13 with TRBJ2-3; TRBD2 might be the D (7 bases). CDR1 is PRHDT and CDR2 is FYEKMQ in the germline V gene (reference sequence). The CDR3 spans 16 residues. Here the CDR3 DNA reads TGTGCCAGCAGCCTAGGCACGGGGGGCCTCACAGATACGCAGTATTTT. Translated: CASSLGTGGLTDTQYF.

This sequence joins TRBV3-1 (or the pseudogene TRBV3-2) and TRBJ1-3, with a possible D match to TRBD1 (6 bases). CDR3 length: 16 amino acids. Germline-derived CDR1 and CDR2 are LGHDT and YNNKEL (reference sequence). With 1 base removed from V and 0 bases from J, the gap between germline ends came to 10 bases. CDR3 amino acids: CASSQGYRASGNTIYF. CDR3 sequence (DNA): TGTGCCAGCAGCCAAGGCTACAGGGCCTCTGGAAACACCATATATTTT.

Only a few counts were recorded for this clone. The CDR3 nucleotides are TGCGCCAGCGGGGGGACAGGGTTTCAGCCCCAGCATTTT. Amino acids: CASGGTGFQPQHF. V and J are TRBV10-2 and TRBJ1-5, with TRBD1 matching over 9 bases. This CDR3 comprises 13 residues. V was pared by 8 bases and J by 6 bases, with 5 bases of the junction left unmatched. Germline CDR1 reads WSHSY; CDR2 reads SAAADI.

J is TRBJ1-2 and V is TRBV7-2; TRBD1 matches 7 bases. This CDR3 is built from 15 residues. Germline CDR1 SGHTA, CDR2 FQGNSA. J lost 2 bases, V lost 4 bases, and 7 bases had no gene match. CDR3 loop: CASSSQGVANYGYTF. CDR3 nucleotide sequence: TGTGCCAGCAGCTCCCAGGGGGTGGCCAACTATGGCTACACCTTC.

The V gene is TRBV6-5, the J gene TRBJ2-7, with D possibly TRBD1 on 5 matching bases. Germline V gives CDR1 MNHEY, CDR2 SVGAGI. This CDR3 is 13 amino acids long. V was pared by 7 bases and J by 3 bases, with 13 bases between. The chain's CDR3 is CASKDAGLYEQYF. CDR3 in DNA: TGTGCCAGCAAGGATGCAGGGCTCTACGAGCAGTACTTC.

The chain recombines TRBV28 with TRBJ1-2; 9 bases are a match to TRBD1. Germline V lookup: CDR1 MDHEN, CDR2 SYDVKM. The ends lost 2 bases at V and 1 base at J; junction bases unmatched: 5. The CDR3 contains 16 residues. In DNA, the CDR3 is TGTGCCAGCAGTTTAAGCCCGGGACAGGGTAACTATGGCTACACCTTC. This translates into CASSLSPGQGNYGYTF.

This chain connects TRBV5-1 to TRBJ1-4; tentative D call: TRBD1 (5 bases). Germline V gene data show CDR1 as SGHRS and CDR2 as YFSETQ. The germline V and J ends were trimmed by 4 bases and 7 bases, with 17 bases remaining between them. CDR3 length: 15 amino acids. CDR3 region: CASSRTGMGGEKLFF. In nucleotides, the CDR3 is TGCGCCAGCAGCCGGACCGGGATGGGGGGTGAAAAACTGTTTTTT.

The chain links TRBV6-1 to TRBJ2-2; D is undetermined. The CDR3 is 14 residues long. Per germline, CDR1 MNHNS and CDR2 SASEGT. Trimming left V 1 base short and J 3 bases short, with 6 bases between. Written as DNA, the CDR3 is TGTGCCAGCAGTGAAGTTCAGTACACCGGGGAGCTGTTTTTT. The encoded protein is CASSEVQYTGELFF.

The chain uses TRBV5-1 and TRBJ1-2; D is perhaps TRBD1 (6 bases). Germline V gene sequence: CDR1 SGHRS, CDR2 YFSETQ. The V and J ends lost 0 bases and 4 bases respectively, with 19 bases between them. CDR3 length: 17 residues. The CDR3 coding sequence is TGCGCCAGCAGCTTGGATTCAGGGGTGGGTAACCCCTATGGCTACACCTTC. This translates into CASSLDSGVGNPYGYTF. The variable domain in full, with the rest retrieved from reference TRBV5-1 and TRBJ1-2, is KAGVTQTPRYLIKTRGQQVTLSCSPISGHRSVSWYQQTPGQGLQFLFEYFSETQRNKGNFPGRFSGRQFSNSRSEMNVSTLELGDSALYLCASSLDSGVGNPYGYTFGSGTRLTVV.

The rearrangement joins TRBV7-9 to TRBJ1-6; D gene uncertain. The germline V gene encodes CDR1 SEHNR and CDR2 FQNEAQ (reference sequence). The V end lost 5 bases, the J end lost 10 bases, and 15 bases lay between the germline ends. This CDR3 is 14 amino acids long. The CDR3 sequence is CASSQTQLGSPLHF. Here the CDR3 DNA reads TGTGCCAGCAGCCAGACACAGCTTGGGTCACCCCTCCACTTT.

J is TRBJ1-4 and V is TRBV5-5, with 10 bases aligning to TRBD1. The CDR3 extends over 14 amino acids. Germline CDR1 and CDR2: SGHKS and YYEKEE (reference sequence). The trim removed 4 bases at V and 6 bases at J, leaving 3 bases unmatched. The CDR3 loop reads CASSIGTGDEKLFF. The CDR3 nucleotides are TGTGCCAGCAGCATCGGGACAGGGGATGAAAAACTGTTTTTT.

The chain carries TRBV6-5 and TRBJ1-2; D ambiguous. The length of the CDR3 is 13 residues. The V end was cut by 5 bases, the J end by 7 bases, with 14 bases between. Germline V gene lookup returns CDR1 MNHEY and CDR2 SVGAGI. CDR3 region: CASSMVWETGYTF. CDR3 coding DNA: TGTGCCAGCAGTATGGTATGGGAGACTGGCTACACCTTC.

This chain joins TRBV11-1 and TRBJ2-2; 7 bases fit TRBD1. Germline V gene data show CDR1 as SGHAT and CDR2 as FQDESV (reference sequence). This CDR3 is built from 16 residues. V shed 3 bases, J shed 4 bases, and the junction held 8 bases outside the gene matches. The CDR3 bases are TGTGCCAGCAGCTTCTCTCAAGGGGGCGGCACCGGGGAGCTGTTTTTT. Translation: CASSFSQGGGTGELFF.